These 20 T cell receptor beta chains were sequenced from one sample in a study of blood T cell repertoires in COVID-19. Data came from immunoSEQ multiplex PCR; TCRdb stores just in-frame clones and leaves some out. This sample has about 200,000 clones, with 90% to 95% found just once. What was sequenced was peripheral blood. The receptor set was obtained from a young man with COVID-19, enrolled during active disease.

The V and J genes are TRBV4-1 and TRBJ1-2; 10 bases are a match to TRBD1. The CDR3 spans 16 residues. V shed 1 base and J 8 bases; nucleotides not matched to a gene: 10. Germline V gene data show CDR1 as MGHRA and CDR2 as YSYEKL. In nucleotides, the CDR3 is TGCGCCAGCAGCCAAGCTTACGGACAGGGGGACGGAGGCTACACCTTC. Its protein is CASSQAYGQGDGGYTF.

This clone has a single count. The chain combines TRBV12-3 or TRBV12-4 with TRBJ2-3; TRBD1 is a possible D gene (6 bases). Trimming cost V 6 bases and J 4 bases, with 8 bases left between them. The CDR3 length is 12 residues. CDR3 DNA: TGTGCCAGCAGACGGACAGCAGATACGCAGTATTTT. Amino acid sequence: CASRRTADTQYF.

The chain recombines TRBV12-3 or TRBV12-4 with TRBJ2-4; TRBD1 is a possible D gene (6 bases). The CDR3 contains 13 residues. Trimming shortened V by 5 bases and J by 11 bases, and 16 bases separated the two germline ends. DNA of the CDR3: TGTGCCAGCAGTCAAGGGACATCCTCATTTCAGTACTTC. Translating gives CASSQGTSSFQYF.

J is TRBJ2-4 and V is TRBV9; D might be TRBD2 (5 bases). This CDR3 contains 13 residues. Germline CDR1 reads SGDLS; CDR2 reads YYNGEE. V gave up 5 bases and J gave up 8 bases, with 14 bases separating them. CDR3 in amino acids: CASSPRGSDIQYF. In nucleotides, the CDR3 is TGTGCCAGCAGTCCACGTGGTAGCGACATTCAGTACTTC.

The chain uses TRBV6-5 and TRBJ1-5; possible D gene TRBD1, 5 bases. This CDR3 contains 13 residues. Deletions cut 5 bases from V and 6 bases from J, with 11 bases between. Germline assignment: CDR1 MNHEY and CDR2 SVGAGI. CDR3 DNA: TGTGCCAGCAGTCTAAGGGGTGGTCAGCCCCAGCATTTT. This codes for CASSLRGGQPQHF.

The chain recombines TRBV19 with TRBJ1-1; the D gene is possibly TRBD1 (5 bases). Trimming stripped 8 bases from V and 5 bases from J, with 18 bases between. The germline V gene has CDR1 LNHDA and CDR2 SQIVND (reference sequence). The CDR3 is 14 amino acids. CDR3 sequence reads: CASFVGAGFTEAFF. CDR3 sequence (DNA): TGTGCCAGTTTTGTTGGGGCGGGGTTTACTGAAGCTTTCTTT.

This clone has a single count. CDR3 in amino acids: CASRRQGVGGYTF. In DNA, the CDR3 is TGTGCCAGCAGACGACAGGGGGTAGGTGGCTACACCTTC. The J gene is TRBJ1-2, the V gene TRBV6-5, with TRBD1 matching 9 bases. Unmatched junction bases numbered 6, after V lost 6 bases and J lost 7 bases. Germline V gene lookup returns CDR1 MNHEY and CDR2 SVGAGI. The CDR3 consists of 13 residues.

This chain's CDR3 is CASSPQGAGEKLFF. In DNA form, the CDR3 reads TGTGCCAGCAGCCCGCAGGGGGCCGGTGAAAAACTGTTTTTT. The V and J genes are TRBV7-9 and TRBJ1-4; TRBD1 agrees at 8 bases. CDR1 is SEHNR, CDR2 FQNEAQ, per germline (reference sequence). CDR3 size: 14 residues. The V and J ends lost 5 bases and 7 bases, in that order; junction bases with no gene match: 6.

CDR3 coding DNA: TGTGCCACCAGGGAGGGGAAACAAGAGACCCAGTACTTC. It yields the protein CATREGKQETQYF. The chain combines TRBV24-1 with TRBJ2-5; TRBD2 is a possible D gene (6 bases). V gave up 7 bases and J gave up 2 bases, with 10 bases separating them. Germline V gene lookup returns CDR1 KGHDR and CDR2 SFDVKD. The CDR3 is made up of 13 amino acids.

This chain links TRBV4-2 with TRBJ1-2, with a tentative D call TRBD1 (6 bases). The CDR3 length is 20 residues. From germline, CDR1 is LGHNA and CDR2 YNFKEQ. Trimming removed 0 bases at V and 0 bases at J, with 23 bases between. The CDR3 loop reads CASSQDPRRGANFSNYGYTF. The CDR3 region has the DNA TGTGCCAGCAGCCAAGATCCTCGCAGGGGAGCAAACTTCTCTAACTATGGCTACACCTTC.

The chain couples TRBV7-9 to TRBJ1-2, with 10 positions matching TRBD1. The V gene end was trimmed by 1 base and the J gene end by 6 bases; junction bases not matched to a gene: 5. Germline values: CDR1 SEHNR, CDR2 FQNEAQ (reference sequence). The CDR3 is 15 amino acids. Here the CDR3 reads CASSLGTGGPDGYTF. The DNA for the CDR3 is TGTGCCAGCAGCTTAGGGACAGGGGGACCGGATGGCTACACCTTC.

The chain couples TRBV10-3 to TRBJ2-1; TRBD2 matches at 9 bases. Germline V gene lookup returns CDR1 ENHRY and CDR2 SYGVKD. J lost 3 bases, V lost 9 bases, and 9 bases had no gene match. The CDR3 totals 15 residues. The CDR3 DNA is TGTGCCATACAGGAGGCGGGGGGGATCTACAATGAGCAGTTCTTC. It encodes CAIQEAGGIYNEQFF.

DNA for the CDR3: TGTGCCATCAGTAATCTCCTAGCCCAATATGGCACAGATACGCAGTATTTT. As protein: CAISNLLAQYGTDTQYF. The chain uses TRBV10-3 and TRBJ2-3, with D tentatively TRBD2 (5 bases). Germline loops: CDR1 ENHRY, CDR2 SYGVKD. The CDR3 is 17 amino acids. Trimming stripped 5 bases from V and 1 base from J, with 19 bases between.

The chain joins TRBV25-1 to TRBJ2-7; tentative D call: TRBD1 (7 bases). V was shortened by 2 bases and J by 1 base, with 18 bases between the two germline ends. There are 17 residues in the CDR3. Germline CDR1 reads MGHDK; CDR2 reads SYGVNS. As DNA, the CDR3 is TGTGCCAGCAGTGAAGTCGGGAGACAGGGAAGATCCTACGAGCAGTACTTC. As protein: CASSEVGRQGRSYEQYF.

The chain uses TRBV18 and TRBJ1-3; 7 bases are shared with TRBD1. Trimming took 1 base from V and 2 from J; bases not matched to a gene: 2. Germline lookup yields CDR1 KGHSH and CDR2 LQKENI. CDR3 length: 15 amino acids. This CDR3 reads CASSPQTGAGNTIYF. The CDR3 DNA reads TGTGCCAGCTCACCACAAACAGGGGCTGGAAACACCATATATTTT.

This sequence joins TRBV13 and TRBJ1-1, with D uncertain. The ends were cut back, 5 bases at V and 5 bases at J, with 15 bases in the middle. The germline V gene encodes CDR1 PRHDT and CDR2 FYEKMQ (reference sequence). The CDR3 sequence is 14 residues long. CDR3 in DNA: TGTGCCAGCAGCACCCGGGAGTCGGGGACTGAAGCTTTCTTT. Translating gives CASSTRESGTEAFF.

The V and J genes are TRBV2 and TRBJ1-5; a weak D match, TRBD1 (5 bases). The CDR3 covers 15 residues. Germline lookup yields CDR1 SNHLY and CDR2 FYNNEI. Deletions cut 1 base from V and 4 bases from J, with 11 bases between. The CDR3 loop reads CASSEDETANQPQHF. The CDR3 region has the DNA TGTGCCAGCAGTGAAGATGAGACAGCGAATCAGCCCCAGCATTTT.

The chain combines TRBV5-4 with TRBJ2-5, with D tentatively TRBD1 (6 bases). Germline loops: CDR1 SGHNT, CDR2 YYREEE (reference sequence). V was trimmed by 1 base and J by 4 bases, leaving 20 bases between them. This CDR3 contains 17 residues. This CDR3 is CASSLSSGQGIGETQYF. CDR3 bases: TGTGCCAGCAGCTTGAGCAGCGGCCAGGGGATAGGAGAGACCCAGTACTTC.

This clone was detected once. The V call is TRBV9, the J call TRBJ2-7, with 7 bases lining up with TRBD1. The CDR3 covers 14 residues. Germline-derived CDR1 and CDR2 are SGDLS and YYNGEE. V lost 0 bases and J lost 4; bases outside the gene matches: 4. CDR3 amino acids: CASSVADRIYEQYF. CDR3 nucleotide sequence: TGTGCCAGCAGCGTAGCGGACAGGATATACGAGCAGTACTTC.

The chain is built from TRBV7-9 and TRBJ1-2; D unclear. The CDR3 is 11 amino acids. CDR1 and CDR2 (germline): SEHNR, FQNEAQ (reference sequence). The germline V and J ends were trimmed by 5 bases and 4 bases, with 5 bases remaining between them. CDR3 DNA sequence: TGTGCCAGCAGCCCCAGCTATGGCTACACCTTC. Its protein product is CASSPSYGYTF.